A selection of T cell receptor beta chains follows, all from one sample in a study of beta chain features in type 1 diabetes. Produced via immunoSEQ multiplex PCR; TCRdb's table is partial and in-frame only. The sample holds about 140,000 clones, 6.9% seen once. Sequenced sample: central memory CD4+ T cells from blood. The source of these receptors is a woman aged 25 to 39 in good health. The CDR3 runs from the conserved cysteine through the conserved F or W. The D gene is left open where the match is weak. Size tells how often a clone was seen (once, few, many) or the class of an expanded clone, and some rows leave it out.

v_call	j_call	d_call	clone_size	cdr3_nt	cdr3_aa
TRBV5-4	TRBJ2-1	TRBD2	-	TGTGCCAGCAGCTTGGGGGGACTAGCGGGATTCGGGAATGAGCAGTTCTTC	CASSLGGLAGFGNEQFF
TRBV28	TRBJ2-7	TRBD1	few	TGTGCCAGCAGTTCCGGGACAGCGAGCTCCTACGAGCAGTACTTC	CASSSGTASSYEQYF
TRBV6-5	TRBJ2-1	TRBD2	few	TGTGCCAGCAGTTCCGTACTCTTAGCGGGAGAGAATGAGCAGTTCTTC	CASSSVLLAGENEQFF
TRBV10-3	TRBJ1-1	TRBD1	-	TGTGCCATCAGTGGTAGGACAGGGGTCGTGAACACTGAAGCTTTCTTT	CAISGRTGVVNTEAFF
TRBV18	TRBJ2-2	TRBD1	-	TGTGCCAGCTCAGGACAGGGCTCCAACACCGGGGAGCTGTTTTTT	CASSGQGSNTGELFF
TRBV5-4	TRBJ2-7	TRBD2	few	TGTGCCAGCAGCTTTAAGCGGGGGTCCTACGAGCAGTACTTC	CASSFKRGSYEQYF
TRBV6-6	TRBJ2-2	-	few	TGTGCCAGCGGGTGGGGAGACACCGGGGAGCTGTTTTTT	CASGWGDTGELFF
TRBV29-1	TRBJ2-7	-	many	TGCAGCGTGAAGATCGGCCCCCCGGGCGAGCAGTACTTC	CSVKIGPPGEQYF
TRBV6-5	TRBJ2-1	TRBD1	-	TGTGCCAGCAGTTACAGGGGACAGGGGGATGAGCAGTTCTTC	CASSYRGQGDEQFF
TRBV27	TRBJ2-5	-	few	TGTGCCAGCGGTCTCCGGGTGGAGACCCAGTACTTC	CASGLRVETQYF
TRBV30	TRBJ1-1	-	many	TGTGCCTGGAGTAGGAGGGAAACTGAAGCTTTCTTT	CAWSRRETEAFF
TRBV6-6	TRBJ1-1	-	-	TGTGCCAGCAGGCGGGGTACTGAAGCTTTCTTT	CASRRGTEAFF
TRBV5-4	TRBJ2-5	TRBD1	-	TGTGCCAGCAGCCCCGAAGGGGGCTGGACCCAGTACTTC	CASSPEGGWTQYF
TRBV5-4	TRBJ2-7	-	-	TGTGCCAGCAGCTCCGTGTCCTCCTACGAGCAGTACTTC	CASSSVSSYEQYF
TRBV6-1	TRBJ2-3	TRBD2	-	TGTGCCAGCAGTGAAGCCCTTAGCGGGACTCCCCGAGCGCAGTATTTT	CASSEALSGTPRAQYF
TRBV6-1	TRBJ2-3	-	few	TGTGCCAGCAGTGTGGGGGCAGACACAGATACGCAGTATTTT	CASSVGADTDTQYF
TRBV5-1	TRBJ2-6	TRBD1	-	TGCGCCAGCAGCGCTGGACAGGCTGGGGCCAACGTCCTGACTTTC	CASSAGQAGANVLTF
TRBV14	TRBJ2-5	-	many	TGTGCCAGCAGCCGACTAGGACAAGAGACCCAGTACTTC	CASSRLGQETQYF
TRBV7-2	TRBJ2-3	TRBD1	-	TGTGCCAGCAGCTTAGAGGGGACAGGAGGGAGAGATACGCAGTATTTT	CASSLEGTGGRDTQYF
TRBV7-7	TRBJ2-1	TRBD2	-	TGTGCTAGCAGCCCGGGACTAGCGGGAGGGGTGTATGAGCAGTTCTTC	CASSPGLAGGVYEQFF
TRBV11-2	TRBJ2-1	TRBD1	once	TGTGCCAGCAGCTTACGGGGGACAGGGGGCAATGAGCAGTTCTTC	CASSLRGTGGNEQFF
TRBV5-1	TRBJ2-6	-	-	TGCGCCAGCAGCCGGGACATCTCTGGGGCCAACGTCCTGACTTTC	CASSRDISGANVLTF
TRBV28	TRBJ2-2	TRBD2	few	TGTGCCAGCACCATTGGTGGACTAGCTAACACCGGGGAGCTGTTTTTT	CASTIGGLANTGELFF
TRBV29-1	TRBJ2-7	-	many	TGCAGCGTTGAAGTGACTGGTTACGAGCAGTACTTC	CSVEVTGYEQYF
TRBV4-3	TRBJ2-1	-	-	TGCGCCAGCAACTTCGAAGGGGCAGGCCGCAATGAGCAGTTCTTC	CASNFEGAGRNEQFF
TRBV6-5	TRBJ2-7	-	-	TGTGCCAGCACCGACTGGGACGAGCAGTACTTC	CASTDWDEQYF